This TCR beta chain derives from a study of metastatic and nonmetastatic thyroid tumors. About the study: Malignant thyroid and benign thyroid patients provided blood and tumor or nodule tissue whose repertoires were compared. Overall study results and limits: The study reportedly found significantly higher TCR beta diversity in malignant thyroid tumors than benign nodules, in blood and tumor.

Germline V gene sequence: CDR1 DFQATT, CDR2 SNEGSKA (reference sequence). The CDR3 is 15 amino acids. V was clipped by 3 bases and J by 5 bases; unmatched bases: 8. The authors' processing: The distant-metastasis classifier for papillary thyroid cancer was built from CDR3 differences across clinicopathological groups. TCRdb re-called the PCR reads with MiXCR. TCRdb's processing, not the authors' own work, is the source of the V and J calls. Here the sample spans 49,000 or so clones, around a quarter being singletons. None of the patients had undergone any treatment ahead of thyroid surgery. A remark on this clone: What it recognizes is unknown.

This clonotype originated in a male donor with papillary thyroid cancer or a benign thyroid nodule (not recorded which). Some clones in this sample may be carry-over from other donors' samples. The V call is TRBV20-1, the J call TRBJ2-3; 10 nucleotides align to TRBD2. The sequencing sample was made of blood. The CDR3 reads CSASSLAGAKDTQYF. The CDR3 DNA reads as TGCAGTGCTAGTAGTCTAGCGGGGGCAAAAGATACGCAGTATTTT.